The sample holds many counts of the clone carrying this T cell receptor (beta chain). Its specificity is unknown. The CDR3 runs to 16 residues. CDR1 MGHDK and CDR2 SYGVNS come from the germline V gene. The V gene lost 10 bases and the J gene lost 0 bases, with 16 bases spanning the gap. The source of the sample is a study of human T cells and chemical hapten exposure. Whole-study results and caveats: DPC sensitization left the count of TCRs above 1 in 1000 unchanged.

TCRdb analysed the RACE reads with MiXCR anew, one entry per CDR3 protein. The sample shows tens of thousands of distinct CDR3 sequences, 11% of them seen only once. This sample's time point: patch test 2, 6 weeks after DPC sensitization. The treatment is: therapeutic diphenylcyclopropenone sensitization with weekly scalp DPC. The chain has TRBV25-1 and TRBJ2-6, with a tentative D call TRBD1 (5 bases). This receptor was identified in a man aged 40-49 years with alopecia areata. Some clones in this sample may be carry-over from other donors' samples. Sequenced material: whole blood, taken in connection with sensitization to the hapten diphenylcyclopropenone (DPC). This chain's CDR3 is CANSTEDVSGANVLTF. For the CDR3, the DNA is TGTGCCAATTCGACAGAGGATGTCTCTGGGGCCAACGTCCTGACTTTC.